These T cell receptor beta chains were read from a single sample in a study of CD8+ T cells in alopecia areata. The table came from immunoSEQ multiplex PCR; TCRdb's copy has only in-frame clones and leaves some out. The sample lists more than 150,000 clones, roughly 62% occurring once. The sequences come from CD8+ T cells sorted from blood, collected at week 24, from a patient treated with tofacitinib. Source of these receptors: a human donor with alopecia areata. CDR3s include the opening cysteine and the closing phenylalanine or tryptophan. D genes are given only for firm matches. Some rows mark clone size as missing; the rest say once, few, many or name a class of expanded clone.

v_gene	j_gene	abundance	d_gene	CDR3aa	CDR3nt
TRBV7-8	TRBJ1-5	once	NA	CASSFQGSNQPQHF	TGTGCCAGCAGCTTCCAGGGTAGCAATCAGCCCCAGCATTTT
TRBV29-1	TRBJ1-2	NA	NA	CSVEDTWAGHGYTF	TGCAGCGTTGAAGATACCTGGGCAGGCCATGGCTACACCTTC
TRBV7-9	TRBJ1-1	NA	TRBD1	CASSSDRDEAFF	TGTGCCAGCAGCTCGGACAGGGATGAAGCTTTCTTT
TRBV19	TRBJ1-5	NA	TRBD1	CASSVIRDRASGSNQPQHF	TGTGCCAGTAGCGTAATCCGGGACAGGGCCTCGGGTAGCAATCAGCCCCAGCATTTT
TRBV2	TRBJ2-1	NA	NA	CASVNRIEQFF	TGTGCCAGCGTGAACAGGATAGAGCAGTTCTTC
TRBV30	TRBJ1-1	NA	TRBD1	CAWKPWDSLNTEAFF	TGTGCCTGGAAACCTTGGGACAGTCTTAACACTGAAGCTTTCTTT
TRBV2	TRBJ1-1	NA	NA	CASSVFNTEAFF	TGTGCCAGCAGTGTCTTCAACACTGAAGCTTTCTTT
TRBV4-1	TRBJ2-1	few	TRBD2	CASSSDGASGYNEQFF	TGCGCCAGCAGCTCTGATGGCGCTAGCGGCTACAATGAGCAGTTCTTC
TRBV7-2	TRBJ2-5	NA	NA	CASSLVVGGPEKTQYF	TGTGCCAGCAGCTTAGTAGTGGGGGGGCCGGAGAAGACCCAGTACTTC
TRBV23-1	TRBJ2-7	NA	NA	CASSPRQVNSYEQYF	TGCGCCAGCAGCCCCCGACAGGTCAACTCCTACGAGCAGTACTTC
TRBV5-6	TRBJ1-6	NA	TRBD1	CASSPTGDYSPLHF	TGTGCCAGCAGCCCGACAGGGGACTATTCACCCCTCCACTTT
TRBV12-5	TRBJ1-6	NA	NA	CASGSTDPLHF	TGTGCTAGTGGTTCGACAGACCCCCTCCACTTT
TRBV30	TRBJ2-4	NA	NA	CAWSVGRGVNIQYF	TGTGCCTGGAGTGTGGGCAGGGGAGTGAACATTCAGTACTTC
TRBV19	TRBJ2-3	NA	NA	CASSTVVGDTDTQYF	TGTGCCAGTAGTACAGTTGTCGGGGACACAGATACGCAGTATTTT
TRBV5-1	TRBJ1-1	NA	NA	CASSIGGATEAFF	TGCGCCAGCAGCATCGGAGGGGCCACTGAAGCTTTCTTT
TRBV4-1	TRBJ2-7	NA	NA	CASSQGGSYEQYF	TGCGCCAGCAGCCAAGGGGGCAGCTACGAGCAGTACTTC
TRBV7-9	TRBJ2-7	few	NA	CASSAAVRDDEQYF	TGTGCCAGCAGCGCGGCGGTGAGGGACGACGAGCAGTACTTC
TRBV30	TRBJ1-1	once	NA	CAWSETVFTEAFF	TGTGCCTGGAGTGAGACAGTGTTTACTGAAGCTTTCTTT
TRBV5-1	TRBJ2-5	NA	NA	CASSSTGTRQETQYF	TGCGCCAGCAGCTCCACCGGGACTCGCCAAGAGACCCAGTACTTC
TRBV19	TRBJ1-2	few	NA	CASMGGYGYTF	TGTGCCAGTATGGGGGGCTATGGCTACACCTTC
TRBV25-1	TRBJ1-1	NA	NA	CASSDTYMNTEAFF	TGTGCCAGCAGTGATACCTACATGAACACTGAAGCTTTCTTT
TRBV30	TRBJ1-5	NA	NA	CAWAPGVGNQPQHF	TGTGCCTGGGCCCCAGGAGTGGGTAATCAGCCCCAGCATTTT
TRBV5-1	TRBJ2-6	NA	NA	CASSADLAQSSGANVLTF	TGCGCCAGCAGCGCAGACCTAGCGCAAAGCTCTGGGGCCAACGTCCTGACTTTC
TRBV30	TRBJ1-6	NA	NA	CAWSVGANSPLHF	TGTGCCTGGAGTGTAGGGGCCAATTCACCCCTCCACTTT
TRBV7-9	TRBJ2-2	few	NA	CATKAGYTGELFF	TGTGCCACAAAGGCAGGGTATACCGGGGAGCTGTTTTTT
TRBV2	TRBJ1-3	NA	NA	CASMTASSGNTIYF	TGTGCCAGCATGACGGCCAGCTCTGGAAACACCATATATTTT
TRBV30	TRBJ2-7	NA	NA	CAWSVTGTYEQYF	TGTGCCTGGAGTGTAACAGGGACCTACGAGCAGTACTTC
TRBV29-1	TRBJ1-1	NA	NA	CSVEGDRDTEAFF	TGCAGCGTTGAGGGTGACAGAGACACTGAAGCTTTCTTT
TRBV28	TRBJ2-7	NA	TRBD1	CASSPGDRNSYEQYF	TGTGCCAGCAGCCCCGGGGACAGAAACTCCTACGAGCAGTACTTC
TRBV29-1	TRBJ1-2	NA	NA	CSVAMVGFRLYGYTF	TGCAGCGTTGCGATGGTGGGATTCCGGCTCTATGGCTACACCTTC
TRBV7-6	TRBJ2-1	few	NA	CASSSAVVDEQFF	TGTGCCAGCAGCTCCGCAGTAGTGGATGAGCAGTTCTTC
TRBV19	TRBJ2-7	NA	NA	CASSIAAQSYEQYF	TGTGCCAGTAGTATAGCCGCACAGTCCTACGAGCAGTACTTC
TRBV5-6	TRBJ2-2	NA	NA	CASSLDRDPLNTGELFF	TGTGCCAGCAGCTTGGACAGGGACCCTTTGAACACCGGGGAGCTGTTTTTT
TRBV30	TRBJ2-1	NA	TRBD1	CAWTGGFEQFF	TGTGCCTGGACAGGGGGCTTTGAGCAGTTCTTC
TRBV5-1	TRBJ1-1	NA	NA	CASSFYPGSTEAFF	TGCGCCAGCAGCTTCTATCCTGGGAGCACTGAAGCTTTCTTT
TRBV30	TRBJ2-3	NA	NA	CAWTWRGRSDTQYF	TGTGCCTGGACGTGGCGGGGACGGTCGGATACGCAGTATTTT
TRBV7-9	TRBJ2-2	few	TRBD1	CASSHRQGNTGELFF	TGTGCCAGCAGCCACCGACAGGGGAACACCGGGGAGCTGTTTTTT